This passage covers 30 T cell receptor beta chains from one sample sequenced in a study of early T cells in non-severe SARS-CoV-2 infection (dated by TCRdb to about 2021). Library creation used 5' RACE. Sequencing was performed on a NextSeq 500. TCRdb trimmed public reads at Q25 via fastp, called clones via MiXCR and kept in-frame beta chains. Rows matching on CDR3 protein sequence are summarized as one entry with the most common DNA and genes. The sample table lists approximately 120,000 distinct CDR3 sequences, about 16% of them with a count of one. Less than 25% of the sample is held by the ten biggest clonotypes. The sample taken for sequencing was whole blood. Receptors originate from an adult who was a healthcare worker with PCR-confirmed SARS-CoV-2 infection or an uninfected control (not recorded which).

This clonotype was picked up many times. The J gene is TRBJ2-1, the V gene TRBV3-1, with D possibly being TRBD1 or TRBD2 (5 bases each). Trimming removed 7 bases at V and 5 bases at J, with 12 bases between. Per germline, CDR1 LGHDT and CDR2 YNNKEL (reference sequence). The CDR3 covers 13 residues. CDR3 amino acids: CASTWGRDNEQFF. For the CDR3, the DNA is TGTGCCAGCACCTGGGGACGGGACAATGAGCAGTTCTTC.

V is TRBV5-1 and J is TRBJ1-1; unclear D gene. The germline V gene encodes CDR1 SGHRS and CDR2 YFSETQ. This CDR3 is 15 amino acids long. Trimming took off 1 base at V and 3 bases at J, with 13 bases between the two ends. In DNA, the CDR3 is TGCGCCAGCAGCTTGCTCATTGGCCGGGACACTGAAGCTTTCTTT. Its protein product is CASSLLIGRDTEAFF.

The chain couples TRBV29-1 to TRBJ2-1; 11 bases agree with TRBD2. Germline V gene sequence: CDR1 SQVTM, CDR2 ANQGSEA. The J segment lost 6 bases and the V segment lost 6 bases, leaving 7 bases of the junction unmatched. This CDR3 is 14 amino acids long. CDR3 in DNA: TGCAGCGTAAGCACGGGACTAGCGGTCAATGAGCAGTTCTTC. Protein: CSVSTGLAVNEQFF.

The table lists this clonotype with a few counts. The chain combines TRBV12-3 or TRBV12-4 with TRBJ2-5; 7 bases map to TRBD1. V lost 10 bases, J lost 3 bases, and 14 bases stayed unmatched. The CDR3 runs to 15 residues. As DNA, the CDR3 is TGTGCCATCTCCCGATCGGGACAGTTGGAAGAGACCCAGTACTTC. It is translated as CAISRSGQLEETQYF.

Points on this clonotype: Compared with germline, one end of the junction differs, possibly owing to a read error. CDR3 loop: CASSPGTGEGNHPQHF. As DNA, the CDR3 is TGTGCCAGCAGCCCCGGGACAGGGGAGGGTAATCACCCCCAGCATTTT. This chain joins TRBV12-3 or TRBV12-4 and TRBJ1-5, with TRBD1 matching 10 bases. The length of the CDR3 is 16 residues.

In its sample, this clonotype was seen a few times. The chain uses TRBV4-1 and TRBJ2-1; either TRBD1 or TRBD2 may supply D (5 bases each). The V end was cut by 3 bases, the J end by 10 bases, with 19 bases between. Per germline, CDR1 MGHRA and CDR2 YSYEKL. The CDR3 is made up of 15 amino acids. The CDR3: CASSQGTAWQYEQFF. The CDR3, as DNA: TGCGCCAGCAGCCAGGGGACCGCCTGGCAATACGAGCAGTTCTTC.

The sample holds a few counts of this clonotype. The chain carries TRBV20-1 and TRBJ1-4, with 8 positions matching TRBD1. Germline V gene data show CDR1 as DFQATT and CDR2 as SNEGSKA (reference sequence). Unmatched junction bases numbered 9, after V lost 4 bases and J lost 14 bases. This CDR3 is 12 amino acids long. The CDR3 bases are TGCAGTGCTACAGGGGGCAGTTATAGGCTGTTTTTT. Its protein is CSATGGSYRLFF.

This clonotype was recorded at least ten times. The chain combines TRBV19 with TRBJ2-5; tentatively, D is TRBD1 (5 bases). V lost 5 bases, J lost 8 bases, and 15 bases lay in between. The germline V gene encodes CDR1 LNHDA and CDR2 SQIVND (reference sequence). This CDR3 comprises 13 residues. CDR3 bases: TGTGCCAGTAGTGGTACAGGCCCCGGAACCCAGTACTTC. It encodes CASSGTGPGTQYF.

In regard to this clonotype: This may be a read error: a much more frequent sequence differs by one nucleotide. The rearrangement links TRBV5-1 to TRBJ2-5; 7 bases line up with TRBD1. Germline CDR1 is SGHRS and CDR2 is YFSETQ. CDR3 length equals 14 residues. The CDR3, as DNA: TGCGCCAGCAGCTTTGGGACAGTCCAAGAGACCCGGTACTTC. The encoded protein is CASSFGTVQETRYF.

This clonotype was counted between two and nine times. DNA for the CDR3: TGCAGTGCCACAGGGGCAGGGCTAGGCTACACCTTC. This gives the protein CSATGAGLGYTF. V usage is TRBV20-1 and J usage is TRBJ1-2; TRBD1 matches at 7 bases. There are 12 residues in the CDR3. Trimming removed 6 bases from V and 8 bases from J; junction bases left unmatched: 9. Germline lookup yields CDR1 DFQATT and CDR2 SNEGSKA (reference sequence).

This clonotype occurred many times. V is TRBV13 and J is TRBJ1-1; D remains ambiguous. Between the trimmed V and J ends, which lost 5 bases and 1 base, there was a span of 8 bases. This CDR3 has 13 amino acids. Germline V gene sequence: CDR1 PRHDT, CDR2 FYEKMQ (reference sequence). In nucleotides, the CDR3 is TGTGCCAGCAGCCGGCAGCAGAACACTGAAGCTTTCTTT. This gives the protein CASSRQQNTEAFF.

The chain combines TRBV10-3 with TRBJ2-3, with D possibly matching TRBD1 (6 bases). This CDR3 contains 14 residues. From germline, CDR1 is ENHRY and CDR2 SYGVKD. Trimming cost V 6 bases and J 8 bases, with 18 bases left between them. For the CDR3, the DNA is TGTGCCATCAGCGCCGCAGGGGATTTCGGTACGCAGTATTTT. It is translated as CAISAAGDFGTQYF.

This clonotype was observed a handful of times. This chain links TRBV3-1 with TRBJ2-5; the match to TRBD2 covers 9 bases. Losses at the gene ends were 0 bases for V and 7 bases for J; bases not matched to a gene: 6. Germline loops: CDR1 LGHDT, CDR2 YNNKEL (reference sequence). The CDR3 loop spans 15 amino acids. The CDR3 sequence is CASSQDPASGATQYF. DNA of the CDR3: TGTGCCAGCAGCCAAGATCCGGCTAGCGGGGCGACCCAGTACTTC.

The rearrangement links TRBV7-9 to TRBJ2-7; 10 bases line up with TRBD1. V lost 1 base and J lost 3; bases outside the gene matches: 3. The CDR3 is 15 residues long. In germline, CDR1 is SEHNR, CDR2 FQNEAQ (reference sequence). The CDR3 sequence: CASSLGQGAHYEQYF. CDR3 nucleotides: TGTGCCAGCAGCTTAGGACAGGGGGCCCACTACGAGCAGTACTTC.

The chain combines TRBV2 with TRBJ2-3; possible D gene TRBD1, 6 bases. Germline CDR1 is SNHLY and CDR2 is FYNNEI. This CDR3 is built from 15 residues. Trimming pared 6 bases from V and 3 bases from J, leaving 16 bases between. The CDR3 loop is CASSEDSTGTDTQYF. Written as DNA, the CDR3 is TGTGCCAGCAGCGAGGACTCGACAGGAACAGATACGCAGTATTTT. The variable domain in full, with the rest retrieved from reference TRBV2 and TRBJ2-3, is EPEVTQTPSHQVTQMGQEVILRCVPISNHLYFYWYRQILGQKVEFLVSFYNNEISEKSEIFDDQFSVERPDGSNFTLKIRSTKLEDSAMYFCASSEDSTGTDTQYFGPGTRLTVL.

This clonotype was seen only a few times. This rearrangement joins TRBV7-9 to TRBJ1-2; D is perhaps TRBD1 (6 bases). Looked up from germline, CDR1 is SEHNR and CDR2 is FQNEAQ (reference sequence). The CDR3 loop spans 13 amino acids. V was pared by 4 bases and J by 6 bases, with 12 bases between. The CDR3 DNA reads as TGTGCCAGCAGCTCTACAGGGAGGGATGGCTACACCTTC. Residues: CASSSTGRDGYTF.

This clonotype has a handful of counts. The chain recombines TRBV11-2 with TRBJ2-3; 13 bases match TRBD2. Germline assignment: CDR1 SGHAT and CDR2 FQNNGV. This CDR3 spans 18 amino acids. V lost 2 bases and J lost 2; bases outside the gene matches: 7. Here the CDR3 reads CASSLSWTSGGPTDTQYF. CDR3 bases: TGTGCCAGCAGCTTATCATGGACTAGCGGGGGACCCACAGATACGCAGTATTTT.

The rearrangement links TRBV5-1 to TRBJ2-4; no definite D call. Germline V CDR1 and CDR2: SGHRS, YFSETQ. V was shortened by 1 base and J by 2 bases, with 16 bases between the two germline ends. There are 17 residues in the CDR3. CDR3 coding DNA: TGCGCCAGCAGCTTGCCTCAGGAAGGTGGGCCCAAAAACATTCAGTACTTC. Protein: CASSLPQEGGPKNIQYF. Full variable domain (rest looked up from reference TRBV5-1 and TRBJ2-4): KAGVTQTPRYLIKTRGQQVTLSCSPISGHRSVSWYQQTPGQGLQFLFEYFSETQRNKGNFPGRFSGRQFSNSRSEMNVSTLELGDSALYLCASSLPQEGGPKNIQYFGAGTRLSVL.

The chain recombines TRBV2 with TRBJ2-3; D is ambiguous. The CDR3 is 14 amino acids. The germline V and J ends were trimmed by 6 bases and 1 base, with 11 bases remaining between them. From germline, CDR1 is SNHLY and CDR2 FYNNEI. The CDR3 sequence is CASRSSPGTDTQYF. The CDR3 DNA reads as TGTGCCAGCAGGTCGTCTCCCGGCACAGATACGCAGTATTTT.

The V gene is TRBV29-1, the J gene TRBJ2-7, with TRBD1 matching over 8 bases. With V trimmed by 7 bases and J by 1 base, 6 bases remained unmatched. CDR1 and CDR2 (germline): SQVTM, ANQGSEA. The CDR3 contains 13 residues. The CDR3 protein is CSAQGQGSYEQYF. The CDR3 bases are TGCAGCGCCCAAGGACAGGGTTCCTACGAGCAGTACTTC.

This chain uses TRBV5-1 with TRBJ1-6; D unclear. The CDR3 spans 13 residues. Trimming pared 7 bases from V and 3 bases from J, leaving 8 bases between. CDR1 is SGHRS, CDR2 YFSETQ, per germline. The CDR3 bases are TGCGCCAGCGGATTATACTATAATTCACCCCTCCACTTT. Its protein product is CASGLYYNSPLHF.

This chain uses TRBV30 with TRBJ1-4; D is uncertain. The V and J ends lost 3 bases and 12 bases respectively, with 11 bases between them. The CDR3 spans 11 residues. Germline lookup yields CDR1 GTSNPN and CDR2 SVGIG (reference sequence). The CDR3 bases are TGTGCCTGGAGGGAAGACGGGGAACTGTTTTTT. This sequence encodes CAWREDGELFF.

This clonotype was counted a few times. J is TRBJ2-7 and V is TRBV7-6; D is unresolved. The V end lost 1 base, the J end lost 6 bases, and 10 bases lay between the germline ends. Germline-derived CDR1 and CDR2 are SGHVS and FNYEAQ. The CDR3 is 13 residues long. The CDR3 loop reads CASSLGGRSEQYF. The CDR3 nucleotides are TGTGCCAGCAGCTTAGGTGGAAGGTCCGAGCAGTACTTC.

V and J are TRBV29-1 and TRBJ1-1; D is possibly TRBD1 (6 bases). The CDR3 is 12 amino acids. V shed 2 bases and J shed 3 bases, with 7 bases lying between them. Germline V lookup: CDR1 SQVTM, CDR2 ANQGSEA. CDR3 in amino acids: CSVEKGDTEAFF. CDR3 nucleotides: TGCAGCGTTGAAAAGGGGGACACTGAAGCTTTCTTT.

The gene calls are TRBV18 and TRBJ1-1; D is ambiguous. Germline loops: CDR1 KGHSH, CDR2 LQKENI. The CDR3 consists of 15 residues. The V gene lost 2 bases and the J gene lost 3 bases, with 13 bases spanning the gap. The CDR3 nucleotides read TGTGCCAGCTCACCAGAAAGATCCGGGGACACTGAAGCTTTCTTT. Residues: CASSPERSGDTEAFF.

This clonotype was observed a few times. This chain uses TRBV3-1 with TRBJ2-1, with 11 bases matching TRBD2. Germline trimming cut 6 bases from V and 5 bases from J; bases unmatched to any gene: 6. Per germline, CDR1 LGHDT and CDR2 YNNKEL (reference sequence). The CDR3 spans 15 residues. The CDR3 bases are TGTGCCAGCAGATCCACTAGCGGGGGAAACAATGAGCAGTTCTTC. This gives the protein CASRSTSGGNNEQFF.

CDR3 region: CASSLGGLREFSNEQFF. CDR3 DNA: TGTGCCAGCAGCTTAGGGGGACTGCGAGAATTCAGCAATGAGCAGTTCTTC. The gene calls are TRBV7-6 and TRBJ2-1; possible D gene TRBD2, 6 bases. The germline V gene encodes CDR1 SGHVS and CDR2 FNYEAQ. This CDR3 has 17 residues. Trimming stripped 1 base from V and 6 bases from J, with 19 bases between.

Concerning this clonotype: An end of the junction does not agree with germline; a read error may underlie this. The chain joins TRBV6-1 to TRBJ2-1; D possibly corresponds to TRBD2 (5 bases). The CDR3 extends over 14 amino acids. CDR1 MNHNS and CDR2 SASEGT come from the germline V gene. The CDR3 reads CASSEDHGLGMLLF. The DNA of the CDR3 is TGTGCCAGCAGTGAAGACCACGGACTGGGGATGTTGCTCTTC.

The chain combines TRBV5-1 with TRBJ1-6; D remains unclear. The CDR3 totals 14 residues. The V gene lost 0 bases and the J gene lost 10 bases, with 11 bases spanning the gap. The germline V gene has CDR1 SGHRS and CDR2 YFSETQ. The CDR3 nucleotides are TGCGCCAGCAGCTTGGTTGGCGCAGGATCACCCCTCCACTTT. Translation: CASSLVGAGSPLHF.

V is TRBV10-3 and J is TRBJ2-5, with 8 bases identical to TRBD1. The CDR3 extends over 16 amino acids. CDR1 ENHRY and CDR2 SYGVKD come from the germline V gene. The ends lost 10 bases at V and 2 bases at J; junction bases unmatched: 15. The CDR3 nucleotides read TGTGCCACCAAACCCGGACAGGGAGTACGGCAAGAGACCCAGTACTTC. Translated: CATKPGQGVRQETQYF.